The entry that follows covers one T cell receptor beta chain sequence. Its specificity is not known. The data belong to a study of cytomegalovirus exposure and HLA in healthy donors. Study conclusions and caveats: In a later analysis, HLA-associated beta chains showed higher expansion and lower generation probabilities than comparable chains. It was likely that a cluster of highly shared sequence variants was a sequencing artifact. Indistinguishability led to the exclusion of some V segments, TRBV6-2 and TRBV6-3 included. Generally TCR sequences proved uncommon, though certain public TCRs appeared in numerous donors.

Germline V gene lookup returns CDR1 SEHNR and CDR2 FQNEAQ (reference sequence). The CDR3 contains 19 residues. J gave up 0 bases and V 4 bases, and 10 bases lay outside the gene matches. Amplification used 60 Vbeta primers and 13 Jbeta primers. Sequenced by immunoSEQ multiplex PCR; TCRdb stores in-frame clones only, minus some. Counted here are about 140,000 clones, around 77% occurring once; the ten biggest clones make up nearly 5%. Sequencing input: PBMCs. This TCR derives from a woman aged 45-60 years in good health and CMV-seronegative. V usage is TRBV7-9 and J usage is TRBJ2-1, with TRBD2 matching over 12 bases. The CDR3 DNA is TGTGCCAGCAGCTCCCCCTCGCTAGCGGGGGGGACCTCCTACAATGAGCAGTTCTTC. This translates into CASSSPSLAGGTSYNEQFF.